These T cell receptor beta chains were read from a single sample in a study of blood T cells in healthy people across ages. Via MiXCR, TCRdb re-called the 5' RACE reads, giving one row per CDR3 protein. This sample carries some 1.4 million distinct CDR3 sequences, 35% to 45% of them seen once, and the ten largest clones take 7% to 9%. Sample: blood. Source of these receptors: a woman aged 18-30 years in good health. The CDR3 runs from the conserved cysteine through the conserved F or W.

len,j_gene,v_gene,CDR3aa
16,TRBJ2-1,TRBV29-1,CSVEDPLAGNYNEQFF
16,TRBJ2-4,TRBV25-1,CASTSRLFGNKNIQYF
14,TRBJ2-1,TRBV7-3,CASSARGGYNEQFF
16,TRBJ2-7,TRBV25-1,CASSEYLASGSYEQYF
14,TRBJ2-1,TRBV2,CASSDGTTFNEQFF
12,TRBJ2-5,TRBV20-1,CSAGGRRETQYF
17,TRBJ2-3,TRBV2,CASIRTDLAQFTDTQYF
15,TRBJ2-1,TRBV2,CASSESGRSYNEQFF
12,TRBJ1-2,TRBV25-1,CASMRRGYGYTF
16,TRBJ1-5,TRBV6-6,CASSYSTGGRDQPQHF